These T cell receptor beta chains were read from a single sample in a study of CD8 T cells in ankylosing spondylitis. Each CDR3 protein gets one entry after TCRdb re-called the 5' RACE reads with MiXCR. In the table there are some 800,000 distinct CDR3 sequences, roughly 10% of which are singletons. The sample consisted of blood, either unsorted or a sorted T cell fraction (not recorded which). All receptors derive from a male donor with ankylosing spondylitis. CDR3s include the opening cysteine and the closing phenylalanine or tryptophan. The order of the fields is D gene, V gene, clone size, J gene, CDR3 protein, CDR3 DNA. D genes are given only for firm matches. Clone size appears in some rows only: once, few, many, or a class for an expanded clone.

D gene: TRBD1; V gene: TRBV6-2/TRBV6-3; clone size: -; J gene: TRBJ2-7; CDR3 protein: CASSYSDRGEQYF; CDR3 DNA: TGTGCCAGCAGTTACTCCGACAGGGGCGAGCAGTACTTC
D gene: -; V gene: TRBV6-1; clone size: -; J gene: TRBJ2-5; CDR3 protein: CASSKLQLQETQYF; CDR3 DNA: TGTGCCAGCAGTAAACTCCAGCTTCAAGAGACCCAGTACTTC
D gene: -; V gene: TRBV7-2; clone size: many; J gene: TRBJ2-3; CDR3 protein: CASSSGLSSSTDTQYF; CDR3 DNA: TGTGCCAGCAGCTCCGGACTATCCTCTAGCACAGATACGCAGTATTTT
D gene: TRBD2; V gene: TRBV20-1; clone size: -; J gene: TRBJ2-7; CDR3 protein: CSATTSGGGYEQYF; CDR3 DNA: TGCAGTGCCACAACTAGCGGAGGGGGCTACGAGCAGTACTTC
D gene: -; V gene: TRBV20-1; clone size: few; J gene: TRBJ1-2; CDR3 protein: CSADEGELYGYTF; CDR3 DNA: TGCAGTGCGGACGAGGGAGAGCTCTATGGCTACACCTTC
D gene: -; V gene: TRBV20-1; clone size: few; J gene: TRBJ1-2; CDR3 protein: CSAKLWDNYGYTF; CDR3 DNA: TGCAGTGCTAAGTTGTGGGATAACTATGGCTACACCTTC
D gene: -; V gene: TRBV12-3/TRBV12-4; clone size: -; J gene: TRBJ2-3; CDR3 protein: CASRIIQTDTQYF; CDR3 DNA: TGTGCCAGCAGAATTATACAAACAGATACGCAGTATTTT
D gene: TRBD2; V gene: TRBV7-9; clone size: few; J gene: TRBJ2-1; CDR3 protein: CASSLFHGGSYNEQFF; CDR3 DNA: TGTGCCAGCAGCTTATTTCATGGCGGGAGCTACAATGAGCAGTTCTTC
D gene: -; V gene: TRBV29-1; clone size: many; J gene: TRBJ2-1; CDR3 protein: CSEYDRYNEQFF; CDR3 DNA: TGCAGCGAATACGACAGATACAATGAGCAGTTCTTC
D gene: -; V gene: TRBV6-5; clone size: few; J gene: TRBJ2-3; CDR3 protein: CASSYDFSTDTQYF; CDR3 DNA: TGTGCCAGCAGTTACGACTTCAGCACAGATACGCAGTATTTT
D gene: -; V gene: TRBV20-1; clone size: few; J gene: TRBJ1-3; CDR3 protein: CSVSQHSGNTIYF; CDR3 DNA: TGCAGCGTCTCGCAGCACTCTGGAAACACCATATATTTT
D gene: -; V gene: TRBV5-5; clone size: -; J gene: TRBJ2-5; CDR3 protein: CASSPVSLVSFGETQYF; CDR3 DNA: TGTGCCAGCAGCCCCGTTTCCCTCGTGAGTTTCGGAGAGACCCAGTACTTC
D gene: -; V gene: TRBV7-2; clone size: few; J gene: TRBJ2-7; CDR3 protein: CASSLALHRYPYEQYF; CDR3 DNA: TGTGCCAGCAGCTTAGCGCTACACCGATACCCCTACGAGCAGTACTTC
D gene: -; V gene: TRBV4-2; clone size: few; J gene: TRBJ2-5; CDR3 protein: CASSQVRDQETQYF; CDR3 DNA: TGTGCCAGCAGCCAAGTGAGGGACCAAGAGACCCAGTACTTC
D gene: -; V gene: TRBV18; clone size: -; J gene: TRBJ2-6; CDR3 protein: CASSPFYVGSGANVLTF; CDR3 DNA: TGTGCCAGCTCACCGTTTTATGTCGGGTCTGGGGCCAACGTCCTGACTTTC
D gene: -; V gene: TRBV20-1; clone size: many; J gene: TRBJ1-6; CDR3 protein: CSARGDMSSYNSPLHF; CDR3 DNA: TGCAGTGCTAGAGGGGACATGAGCTCCTATAATTCACCCCTCCACTTT
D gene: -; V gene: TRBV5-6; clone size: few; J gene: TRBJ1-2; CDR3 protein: CASSFAQANYGYTF; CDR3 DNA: TGTGCCAGCAGCTTTGCCCAAGCTAACTATGGCTACACCTTC
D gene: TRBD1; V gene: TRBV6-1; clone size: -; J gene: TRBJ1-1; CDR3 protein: CASNVIPGQEAFF; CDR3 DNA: TGTGCCAGCAACGTTATTCCGGGACAGGAAGCTTTCTTT
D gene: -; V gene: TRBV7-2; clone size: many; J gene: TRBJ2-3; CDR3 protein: CASSLASGTDTQYF; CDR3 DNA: TGCGCCAGCAGTCTCGCGTCCGGCACAGATACGCAGTATTTT
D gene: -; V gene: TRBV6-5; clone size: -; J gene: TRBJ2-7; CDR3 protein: CASSYTTLVYEQYF; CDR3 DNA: TGTGCCAGCAGTTACACCACCTTAGTCTACGAGCAGTACTTC
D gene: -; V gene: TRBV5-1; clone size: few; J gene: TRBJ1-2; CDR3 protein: CASSSGGPNYGYTF; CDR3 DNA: TGCGCCAGCAGCTCGGGGGGCCCTAACTATGGCTACACCTTC
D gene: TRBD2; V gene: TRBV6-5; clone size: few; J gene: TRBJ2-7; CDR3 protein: CASSYGMASGTGYEQYF; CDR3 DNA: TGTGCCAGCAGTTACGGTATGGCTAGCGGGACGGGATACGAGCAGTACTTC
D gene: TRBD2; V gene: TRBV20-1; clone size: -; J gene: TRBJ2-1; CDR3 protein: CSARSGGAGEQFF; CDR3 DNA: TGCAGTGCGAGGAGCGGGGGGGCTGGTGAGCAGTTCTTC
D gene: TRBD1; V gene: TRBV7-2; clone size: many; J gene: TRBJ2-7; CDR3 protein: CASSRTGSEQYF; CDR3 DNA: TGTGCCAGCAGCCGGACAGGGAGCGAGCAGTACTTC
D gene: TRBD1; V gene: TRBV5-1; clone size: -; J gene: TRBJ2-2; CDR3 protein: CASSVRTGRNTGELFF; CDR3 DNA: TGCGCCAGCAGCGTCCGGACAGGTAGAAACACCGGGGAGCTGTTTTTT
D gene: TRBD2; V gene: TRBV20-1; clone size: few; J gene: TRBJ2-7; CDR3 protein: CSASLTSGAYEQYF; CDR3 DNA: TGCAGTGCTTCCTTGACTAGCGGGGCCTACGAGCAGTACTTC
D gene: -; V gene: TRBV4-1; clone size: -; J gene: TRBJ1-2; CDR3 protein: CASSQDGVANYGYTF; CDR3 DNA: TGCGCCAGCAGCCAAGATGGGGTGGCCAACTATGGCTACACCTTC
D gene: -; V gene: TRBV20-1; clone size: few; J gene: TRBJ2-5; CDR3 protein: CSARKGRETQYF; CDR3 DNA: TGCAGTGCTAGAAAGGGGAGGGAGACCCAGTACTTC
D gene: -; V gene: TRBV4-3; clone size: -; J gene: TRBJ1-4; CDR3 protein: CASSQDFGLDEKLFF; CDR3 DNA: TGCGCCAGCAGCCAAGATTTTGGCCTGGATGAAAAACTGTTTTTT
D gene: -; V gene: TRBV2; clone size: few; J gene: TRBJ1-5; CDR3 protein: CASSERRVGDQPQHF; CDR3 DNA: TGTGCCAGCAGTGAGCGGCGGGTCGGGGATCAGCCCCAGCATTTT
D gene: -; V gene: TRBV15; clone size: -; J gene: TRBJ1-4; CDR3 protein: CATGRDISAGQQKLFF; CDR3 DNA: TGTGCCACCGGCAGAGATATTTCGGCGGGACAACAAAAACTGTTTTTT
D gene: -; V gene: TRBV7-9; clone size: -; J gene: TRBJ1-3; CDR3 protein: CASTESGNTIYF; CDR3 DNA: TGTGCCAGCACGGAATCTGGAAACACCATATATTTT
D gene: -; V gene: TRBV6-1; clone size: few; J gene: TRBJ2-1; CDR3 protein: CASSKLGAQGNEQFF; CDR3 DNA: TGTGCCAGCAGCAAACTGGGCGCTCAGGGCAATGAGCAGTTCTTC
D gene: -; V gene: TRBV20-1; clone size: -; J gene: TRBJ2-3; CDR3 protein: CSARVRGRRADTQYF; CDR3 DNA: TGCAGTGCCAGAGTTAGGGGGAGAAGGGCAGATACGCAGTATTTT
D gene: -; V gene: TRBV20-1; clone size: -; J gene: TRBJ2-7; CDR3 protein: CSASRHPTYEQYF; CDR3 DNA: TGCAGTGCTTCCCGACACCCTACCTACGAGCAGTACTTC
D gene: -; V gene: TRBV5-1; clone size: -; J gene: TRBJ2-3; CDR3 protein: CASSLDLGVSTDTQYF; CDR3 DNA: TGCGCCAGCAGCTTGGATCTTGGGGTTTCCACAGATACGCAGTATTTT
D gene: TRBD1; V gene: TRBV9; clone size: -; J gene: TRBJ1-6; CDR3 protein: CASSVEVDRGYSPLHF; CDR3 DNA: TGTGCCAGCAGCGTAGAAGTGGACAGGGGATATTCACCCCTCCACTTT
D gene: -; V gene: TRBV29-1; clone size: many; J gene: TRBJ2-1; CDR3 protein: CSVGRGASSYNEQFF; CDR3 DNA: TGCAGCGTTGGTCGGGGGGCGAGCTCCTACAATGAGCAGTTCTTC
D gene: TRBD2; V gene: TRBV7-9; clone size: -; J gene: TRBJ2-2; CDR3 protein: CASSFRTSGSSTGELFF; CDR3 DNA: TGTGCCAGCAGCTTCAGGACTAGCGGGAGTAGTACCGGGGAGCTGTTTTTT
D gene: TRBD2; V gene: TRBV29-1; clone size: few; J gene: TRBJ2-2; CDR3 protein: CSVTPGGPTGELFF; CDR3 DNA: TGCAGCGTTACCCCGGGGGGACCCACCGGGGAGCTGTTTTTT
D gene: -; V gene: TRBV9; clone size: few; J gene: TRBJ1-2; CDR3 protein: CASQRSPGGYTF; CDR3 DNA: TGTGCCAGCCAGCGGTCACCTGGGGGCTACACCTTC
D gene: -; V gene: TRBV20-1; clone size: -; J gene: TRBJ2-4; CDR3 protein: CSASLWDTKNIQYF; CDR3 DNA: TGCAGTGCTAGTCTATGGGATACCAAAAACATTCAGTACTTC
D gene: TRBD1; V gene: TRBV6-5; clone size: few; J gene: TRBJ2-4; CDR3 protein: CASSSKIQGDKNIQYF; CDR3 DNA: TGTGCCAGCAGTTCCAAGATACAGGGGGACAAAAACATTCAGTACTTC
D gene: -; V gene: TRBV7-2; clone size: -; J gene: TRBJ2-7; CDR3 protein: CASSDPGLDKEQYF; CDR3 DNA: TGTGCCAGCAGCGATCCAGGGCTGGATAAAGAGCAGTACTTC
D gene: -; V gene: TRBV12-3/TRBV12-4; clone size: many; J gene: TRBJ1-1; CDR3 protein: CASSFDRKAEAFF; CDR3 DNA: TGTGCCAGCAGTTTCGACAGGAAGGCTGAAGCTTTCTTT
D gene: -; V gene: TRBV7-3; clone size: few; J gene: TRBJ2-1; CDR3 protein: CASSSQGLGYNEQFF; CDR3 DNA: TGTGCCAGCAGCTCACAGGGCCTTGGTTACAATGAGCAGTTCTTC
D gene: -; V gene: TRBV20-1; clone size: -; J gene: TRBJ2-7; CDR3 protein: CSARVMTASYEQYF; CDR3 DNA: TGCAGTGCTAGAGTTATGACAGCATCCTACGAGCAGTACTTC
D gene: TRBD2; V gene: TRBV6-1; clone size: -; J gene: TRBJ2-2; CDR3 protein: CASRVSGVPGELFF; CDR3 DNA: TGTGCCAGCCGGGTTAGCGGGGTTCCCGGGGAGCTGTTTTTT